This T cell receptor (beta chain) comes out of a study of monozygotic twins with inflammatory bowel disease. On this clonotype: What it recognizes is unknown.

Study-wide results and caveats: Repertoire similarity did not separate concordant from discordant twins, possibly from limited power. Results did not support any single strong IBD-associated signal or clonotype.

Added by template switching were UMIs that each held a 6-nucleotide sample barcode. After re-calling the 5' RACE reads, TCRdb lists one entry per CDR3 protein, DNA absent. This table holds some 210,000 distinct CDR3 sequences. Sequenced input: blood. The origin of this receptor is a human donor with ulcerative colitis or Crohn's disease, or a healthy co-twin of an affected twin (not recorded which).

CDR3 amino acids: CASSYSSMTAYGYTF. The J gene is TRBJ1-2, the V gene TRBV6-5. The CDR3 length is 15 residues. Germline lookup yields CDR1 MNHEY and CDR2 SVGAGI.